This T cell receptor beta chain derives from a study of glioma-infiltrating T cells after dendritic cell vaccination. Whole-study context: Between about 2003 and 2013, patients got autologous tumor lysate-pulsed dendritic cell vaccines.

Up to about 2 ug genomic DNA was used for TCRB CDR3 amplification. Produced via immunoSEQ multiplex PCR; TCRdb's table is partial and in-frame only. The sample shows tens of thousands of clones, around 85% of them seen only once. Germline V gene lookup returns CDR1 SQVTM and CDR2 ANQGSEA. Trimming pared 6 bases from V and 1 base from J, leaving 12 bases between. The CDR3 is made up of 13 amino acids. Time point described: after dendritic cell vaccination, including at tumor progression/relapse. Fresh-frozen tumor tissue and more than two years of survival data were available for all. PBMC were collected before vaccination, two weeks after the third vaccination, and at progression.

The receptor's source is a human donor with glioblastoma. This chain uses TRBV29-1 with TRBJ1-1, with D possibly matching TRBD1 (5 bases). The sample in question was blood, obtained after dendritic cell vaccination. The CDR3, as DNA: TGCAGCGTGGCCAACACAGGGAACACTGAAGCTTTCTTT. Amino acid sequence: CSVANTGNTEAFF.